The 28 T cell receptor beta chains reported below all come from one sample, sequenced in a study of blood T cells in healthy people across ages. A second PCR of roughly 7 to 11 cycles used a sample-barcoded 5' primer and a J-beta primer mix. Each CDR3 protein gets one entry after TCRdb re-called the 5' RACE reads with MiXCR. The table includes more than 1,000,000 distinct CDR3 sequences, under 30% detected once. This sample also belongs to another study, concerning T cells of mothers and their children.

The sequencing sample was made of blood. Receptors originate from a girl aged 2-9 years in good health.

About this clonotype itself: Relative to the germline gene, one junction end is altered; a read error may explain this. The chain couples TRBV2 to TRBJ2-7, with D maybe TRBD2 (6 bases). Germline V gene lookup returns CDR1 SNHLY and CDR2 FYNNEI. The CDR3 sequence is 14 residues long. CDR3 nucleotides: TGTGCCAGCAGGAGGGCTAGCGCCTACTACGAGCAGTGCTTC. This codes for CASRRASAYYEQCF.

This clonotype was detected many times. The V gene is TRBV6-5, the J gene TRBJ1-2; tentatively, D is TRBD1 (5 bases). Germline lookup yields CDR1 MNHEY and CDR2 SVGAGI. Trimming removed 5 bases at V and 10 bases at J, with 14 bases between. This CDR3 has 12 residues. CDR3 in amino acids: CASSPWGTDYTF. The CDR3 bases are TGTGCCAGCAGTCCCTGGGGGACCGACTACACCTTC.

This clonotype has a single count. This chain uses TRBV4-1 with TRBJ2-1; the D gene is possibly TRBD2 (6 bases). Trimming left V 8 bases short and J 3 bases short, with 17 bases between. Germline V lookup: CDR1 MGHRA, CDR2 YSYEKL. The length of the CDR3 is 15 residues. The CDR3: CASDRTGDRYNEQFF. CDR3 nucleotides: TGCGCCAGCGACCGAACGGGAGACCGCTACAATGAGCAGTTCTTC.

This chain's CDR3 is CASSLSAGWVQYF. The CDR3 DNA follows: TGTGCCAGCAGCTTAAGTGCGGGGTGGGTGCAGTACTTC. This rearrangement joins TRBV7-3 to TRBJ2-7, with TRBD2 as a possible D gene (6 bases). Germline V gives CDR1 SGHTA, CDR2 FQGTGA. Trimming removed 1 base at V and 9 bases at J, with 13 bases between. The CDR3 covers 13 residues.

The chain uses TRBV18 and TRBJ1-2, with D maybe TRBD1 (6 bases). The V end lost 2 bases, the J end lost 2 bases, and 15 bases lay between the germline ends. The germline CDR1 and CDR2 sequences are KGHSH and LQKENI. This CDR3 region has 16 residues. This CDR3 reads CASSPNRAGANYGYTF. CDR3 in DNA: TGTGCCAGCTCACCAAACAGGGCAGGAGCAAACTATGGCTACACCTTC.

This sequence joins TRBV24-1 and TRBJ2-2; D might be TRBD2 (5 bases). The CDR3 sequence is 12 residues long. Germline V lookup: CDR1 KGHDR, CDR2 SFDVKD. V was pared by 6 bases and J by 7 bases, with 8 bases between. The CDR3, as DNA: TGTGCCACCAGTCGGGGAGACGGGGAGCTGTTTTTT. Translated, it gives CATSRGDGELFF.

The chain joins TRBV6-6 to TRBJ2-7, with TRBD1 matching over 11 bases. The DNA end favors TRBJ2-5, so the J call may be wrong. Germline values: CDR1 MNHNY, CDR2 SVGAGI (reference sequence). The CDR3 loop spans 15 amino acids. For the CDR3, the DNA is TGTGCCAGCAACCGGGGACAGGGGGAGGTAGAGACCCAGTACTTC. It encodes CASNRGQGEVETQYF.

The rearrangement links TRBV4-1 to TRBJ2-5; D is possibly TRBD1 (5 bases). The ends were cut back, 0 bases at V and 11 bases at J, with 16 bases in the middle. The CDR3 extends over 14 amino acids. CDR1 MGHRA and CDR2 YSYEKL come from the germline V gene. The CDR3 DNA reads as TGCGCCAGCAGCCAAGAACAGGCTAATCAGAAGCAGTACTTC. Translating it yields CASSQEQANQKQYF.

The CDR3 DNA reads as TGTGCCAGCAGCCCCTCTGTATCGGACAAAGACAATGAGCAGTTCTTC. Protein product: CASSPSVSDKDNEQFF. This chain uses TRBV7-9 with TRBJ2-1, with D perhaps matching TRBD1 (5 bases). V was shortened by 5 bases and J by 5 bases, with 19 bases between the two germline ends. Germline assignment: CDR1 SEHNR and CDR2 FQNEAQ (reference sequence). This CDR3 is 16 amino acids long.

The gene calls are TRBV7-3 and TRBJ1-2; TRBD1 agrees at 7 bases. The CDR3 extends over 13 amino acids. From germline, CDR1 is SGHTA and CDR2 FQGTGA. Trimming cost V 8 bases and J 4 bases; bases outside gene matches: 7. Here the CDR3 reads CASRGDSPYGYTF. The CDR3 DNA reads TGTGCCAGCCGAGGGGACAGTCCCTATGGCTACACCTTC.

This clonotype was recorded a few times. This chain uses TRBV20-1 with TRBJ1-6, with TRBD1 as a possible D gene (5 bases). The V end lost 5 bases, the J end lost 7 bases, and 24 bases lay between the germline ends. Germline V gene data show CDR1 as DFQATT and CDR2 as SNEGSKA (reference sequence). The CDR3 consists of 17 residues. The CDR3 coding sequence is TGCAGTGCTTTGGGGGAAACAGGAGGGATGGGAAATTCACCCCTCCACTTT. It encodes CSALGETGGMGNSPLHF.

Details on this clonotype: At one of its ends the junction is not consistent with the germline gene, which may arise from a read error. The chain joins TRBV5-1 to TRBJ1-2; 9 bases map to TRBD1. This CDR3 has 14 amino acids. Per the germline V gene, CDR1 is SGHRS and CDR2 is YFSETQ. CDR3 nucleotide sequence: TGCGCCAGCAGCGGTACAGGGGGCGGCCCTTTAAGCGCCTTC. It specifies CASSGTGGGPLSAF.

In this sample, this clonotype turned up a few times. The CDR3 DNA follows: TGCAGCGTCACCGGACAGGGGAGGGATGCCTACACCTTC. Protein sequence: CSVTGQGRDAYTF. This rearrangement joins TRBV29-1 to TRBJ1-2; 9 nucleotides match TRBD1. The CDR3 contains 13 residues. The germline V gene encodes CDR1 SQVTM and CDR2 ANQGSEA. V gave up 6 bases and J gave up 10 bases; unmatched junction bases: 12.

This clonotype was seen more than once but under ten times. The chain recombines TRBV5-6 with TRBJ2-5, with a possible D match to TRBD1 (5 bases). The end of the DNA fits TRBJ2-1 better, so the J call may be wrong. The CDR3 spans 13 residues. CDR1 is SGHDT and CDR2 is YYEEEE in the germline V gene. CDR3 in amino acids: CASSKGPVNEQFF. The DNA for the CDR3 is TGTGCCAGCAGCAAGGGGCCCGTTAATGAGCAGTTCTTC.

This clonotype was observed a few times. The chain combines TRBV25-1 with TRBJ2-5; TRBD1 agrees at 8 bases. Germline V CDR1 and CDR2: MGHDK, SYGVNS. This CDR3 region has 13 residues. J was trimmed by 4 bases and V by 8 bases; bases with no gene match: 6. The CDR3 spells CASGTGLRETQYF. As DNA, the CDR3 is TGTGCCAGCGGGACAGGTCTAAGAGAGACCCAGTACTTC.

V gene TRBV14 combines with J gene TRBJ1-2, with D possibly matching TRBD1 (5 bases). Trimming cost V 2 bases and J 8 bases, with 15 bases left between them. In germline, CDR1 is SGHDN, CDR2 FVKESK. CDR3 length: 14 amino acids. Here the CDR3 reads CASSQYFSGGGYTF. The CDR3 DNA is TGTGCCAGCAGCCAATACTTTTCGGGGGGAGGCTACACCTTC. Supplemented by reference TRBV14 and TRBJ1-2, the full variable domain reads EAGVTQFPSHSVIEKGQTVTLRCDPISGHDNLYWYRRVMGKEIKFLLHFVKESKQDESGMPNNRFLAERTGGTYSTLKVQPAELEDSGVYFCASSQYFSGGGYTFGSGTRLTVV.

With respect to this clonotype: Given a much more abundant clone one base away, this may be a read error. V gene TRBV7-9 combines with J gene TRBJ2-1; D unclear. Matching the DNA end better, TRBJ2-7 makes the J call doubtful. Germline V gene sequence: CDR1 SEHNR, CDR2 FQNEAQ (reference sequence). There are 11 residues in the CDR3. CDR3 DNA: TGTGCCAGCAGCTCAGTCTCCGAGCAGTACTTC. This sequence encodes CASSSVSEQYF.

This clonotype was observed a few times. The chain couples TRBV20-1 to TRBJ2-1, with D unclear. This CDR3 spans 12 amino acids. V was pared by 0 bases and J by 10 bases, with 10 bases between. Germline V gene data show CDR1 as DFQATT and CDR2 as SNEGSKA (reference sequence). The CDR3: CSARDSVGEQFF. The CDR3 nucleotides read TGCAGTGCTAGAGATTCGGTCGGGGAGCAGTTCTTC.

This clonotype was seen a handful of times. The J gene is TRBJ1-1, the V gene TRBV6-5; possible D gene TRBD1, 6 bases. The V gene's germline CDR1 is MNHEY and CDR2 SVGAGI. The CDR3 runs 14 residues. Trimming shortened V by 7 bases and J by 5 bases, and 17 bases separated the two germline ends. The CDR3 region has the DNA TGTGCCAGCACCCGTGGGCAGGGGTTAACTGAAGCTTTCTTT. Protein sequence: CASTRGQGLTEAFF.

The chain joins TRBV6-1 to TRBJ2-5; D ambiguous. This CDR3 contains 13 residues. Trimming cost V 1 base and J 10 bases, with 13 bases left between them. CDR1 and CDR2 (germline): MNHNS, SASEGT. The CDR3 coding sequence is TGTGCCAGCAGTGAAGAGAGGTGGCAGAACCAGTACTTC. Protein: CASSEERWQNQYF.

This rearrangement joins TRBV20-1 to TRBJ2-1; tentatively, D is TRBD2 (6 bases). V was shortened by 5 bases and J by 0 bases, with 8 bases between the two germline ends. CDR1 and CDR2 (germline): DFQATT, SNEGSKA (reference sequence). The CDR3 contains 13 residues. The CDR3 loop is CSAWDSSYNEQFF. The CDR3 coding sequence is TGCAGTGCTTGGGACTCCTCCTACAATGAGCAGTTCTTC.

Only a few counts were recorded for this clonotype. The rearrangement links TRBV7-9 to TRBJ2-5; TRBD2 agrees at 10 bases. The CDR3 length is 16 residues. Trimming cost V 0 bases and J 11 bases; bases outside gene matches: 12. Germline-derived CDR1 and CDR2 are SEHNR and FQNEAQ (reference sequence). For the CDR3, the DNA is TGTGCCAGCAGCTTAGCGCTTGGGACTAGCGTCTACGGGCAGTACTTC. Its protein product is CASSLALGTSVYGQYF.

Only a few counts were recorded for this clonotype. The V call is TRBV4-2, the J call TRBJ2-7; TRBD2 agrees at 11 bases. Losses at the gene ends were 4 bases for V and 6 bases for J; bases not matched to a gene: 20. Germline CDR1 LGHNA, CDR2 YNFKEQ. The length of the CDR3 is 19 residues. CDR3 protein: CASSPLPGGTSGPRREQYF. The CDR3 DNA reads TGTGCCAGCAGCCCCCTCCCTGGGGGGACTAGCGGACCCAGGCGCGAGCAGTACTTC.

This clonotype was recorded a few times. The chain recombines TRBV29-1 with TRBJ2-2; TRBD2 is a possible D gene (5 bases). This CDR3 region has 13 residues. Germline CDR1 SQVTM, CDR2 ANQGSEA. Trimming took 3 bases from V and 4 from J, leaving 9 bases between them. The CDR3 DNA reads TGCAGCGTTGACTATCGGGGCACCGGGGAGCTGTTTTTT. Translated, it gives CSVDYRGTGELFF.

This chain joins TRBV15 and TRBJ2-7; a possible D gene is TRBD1 (5 bases). The J call is doubtful: the DNA matches TRBJ2-1 better. The CDR3 is 12 amino acids. The germline V gene has CDR1 LNHNV and CDR2 YYDKDF (reference sequence). The DNA of the CDR3 is TGTGCCACGGGGCTATGGTACAATGAGCAGTTCTTC. Amino acids: CATGLWYNEQFF.

Note on this clonotype: The junction differs from germline at one of its ends, possibly a read error. The CDR3 here is CASSLLRGLNGCTF. DNA for the CDR3: TGTGCCAGCAGCTTACTCCGGGGACTGAATGGCTGCACCTTC. The chain recombines TRBV13 with TRBJ1-2; a possible D gene is TRBD1 (5 bases). The CDR3 has 14 amino acids. Germline CDR1 and CDR2: PRHDT and FYEKMQ (reference sequence).

In this sample, this clonotype turned up once. This chain connects TRBV6-5 to TRBJ2-5, with D hard to call. Trimming left V 9 bases short and J 2 bases short, with 10 bases between. Per the germline V gene, CDR1 is MNHEY and CDR2 is SVGAGI. The CDR3 runs 12 residues. This chain's CDR3 is CASYTQQETQYF. The DNA of the CDR3 is TGTGCCAGTTATACTCAGCAAGAGACCCAGTACTTC.

V usage is TRBV28 and J usage is TRBJ1-2; D gene ambiguous. This CDR3 contains 13 residues. From germline, CDR1 is MDHEN and CDR2 SYDVKM. The V end lost 6 bases, the J end lost 4 bases, and 12 bases lay between the germline ends. CDR3 nucleotide sequence: TGTGCCAGCAGCTCGTCGAATTTCTATGGCTACACCTTC. Translated, it gives CASSSSNFYGYTF.